This T cell receptor beta chain was recorded in a study of T cell responses to AZD1222 COVID-19 vaccine. To note about this clone: What it recognizes is unknown.

The table came from immunoSEQ multiplex PCR; TCRdb's copy has only in-frame clones and leaves some out. The sample has around 60,000 clones, approximately 85% seen once. This CDR3 comprises 12 residues. The V gene lost 6 bases and the J gene lost 10 bases, with 10 bases spanning the gap. The V gene's germline CDR1 is MNHEY and CDR2 SVGAGI. Broader study findings: Once two AZD1222 doses were given, Spike-specific TCR breadth and depth went up.

Sequenced here: peripheral blood, sampled 28 days after the second AZD1222 dose. This TCR was sampled from an adult who received the AZD1222 COVID-19 vaccine. The chain is built from TRBV6-5 and TRBJ1-6; D possibly corresponds to TRBD1 (5 bases). The CDR3 DNA reads TGTGCCAGCAGAAACCCAGGGTCACCCCTCCACTTT. Amino acids: CASRNPGSPLHF.